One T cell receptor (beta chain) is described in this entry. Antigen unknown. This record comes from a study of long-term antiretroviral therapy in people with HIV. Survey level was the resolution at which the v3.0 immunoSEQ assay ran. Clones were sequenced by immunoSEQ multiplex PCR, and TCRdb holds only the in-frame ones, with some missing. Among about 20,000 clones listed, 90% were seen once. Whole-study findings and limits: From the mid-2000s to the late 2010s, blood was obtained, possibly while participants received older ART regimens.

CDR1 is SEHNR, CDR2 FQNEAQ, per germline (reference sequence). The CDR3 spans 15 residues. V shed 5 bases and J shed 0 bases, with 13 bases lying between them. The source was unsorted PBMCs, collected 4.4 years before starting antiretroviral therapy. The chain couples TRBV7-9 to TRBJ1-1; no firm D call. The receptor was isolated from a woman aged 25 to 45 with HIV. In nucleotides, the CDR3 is TGTGCCAGCAGCACAGCAGGACCTATGAACACTGAAGCTTTCTTT. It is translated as CASSTAGPMNTEAFF.